The 2 T cell receptor beta chains below were found in one sample sequenced in a study of shared clonotypes between healthy human individuals. The table came from immunoSEQ multiplex PCR; TCRdb's copy has only in-frame clones and leaves some out. The sample has nearly 750,000 clones, approximately 77% seen once. The sample comprised memory CD4+ T cells sorted from blood. Specified subset: CD45RA-negative fraction. The receptors were sampled from a woman aged 30 to 39 in good health.

The chain links TRBV27 to TRBJ1-2; TRBD1 matches at 9 bases. The CDR3 extends over 17 amino acids. After removal of 2 bases from V and 3 bases from J, the junction contained 10 bases not matched to a gene. The germline V gene encodes CDR1 MNHEY and CDR2 SMNVEV (reference sequence). The CDR3 loop reads CASSLPDRGREDYGYTF. CDR3 DNA sequence: TGTGCCAGCAGTTTACCGGACAGGGGCCGCGAGGACTATGGCTACACCTTC.

The J gene is TRBJ1-5, the V gene TRBV7-2, with 8 bases fitting TRBD1. The trim removed 3 bases at V and 5 bases at J, leaving 6 bases unmatched. Germline V CDR1 and CDR2: SGHTA, FQGNSA. The CDR3 covers 15 residues. CDR3 DNA sequence: TGTGCCAGCAGCTTTGGGACAGGCGGACATCAGCCCCAGCATTTT. Translating gives CASSFGTGGHQPQHF. Combining the CDR3 with reference TRBV7-2 and TRBJ1-5 gives the whole variable domain GAGVSQSPSNKVTEKGKDVELRCDPISGHTALYWYRQSLGQGLEFLIYFQGNSAPDKSGLPSDRFSAERTGGSVSTLTIQRTQQEDSAVYLCASSFGTGGHQPQHFGDGTRLSIL.